A single sample gave rise to the 20 T cell receptor beta chains below, sequenced in a study of T cell repertoires in cytomegalovirus infection. TCRdb itself ran the reads through MiXCR, one entry per CDR3 protein. This sample yields 300,000 to 400,000 distinct CDR3 sequences, of which approximately 18% are seen a single time; approximately 10% belongs to the top ten. Sequenced sample: PBMCs. The source of these receptors is a human donor in good health (CMV status not recorded). Some clones in this sample may be carry-over from other donors' samples.

The chain joins TRBV29-1 to TRBJ2-1; D perhaps matches TRBD2 (6 bases). The CDR3 totals 16 residues. CDR1 and CDR2 (germline): SQVTM, ANQGSEA. V was clipped by 3 bases and J by 4 bases, with 19 bases between them. CDR3 residues: CSVDRGAGPGYNEQFF. The CDR3 DNA follows: TGCAGCGTTGACCGCGGGGCAGGGCCAGGATACAATGAGCAGTTCTTC.

The chain has TRBV28 and TRBJ2-7; D remains unclear. In germline, CDR1 is MDHEN, CDR2 SYDVKM. The CDR3 loop spans 12 amino acids. V shed 4 bases and J shed 7 bases, with 11 bases lying between them. The CDR3, as DNA: TGTGCCAGCAGTTCGGTAGGGATTGAGCAGTACTTC. Encoded protein: CASSSVGIEQYF.

This clonotype was recorded many times. The rearrangement joins TRBV4-2 to TRBJ1-1, with TRBD1 matching 7 bases. V gave up 2 bases and J gave up 6 bases; unmatched junction bases: 12. The germline gives CDR1 LGHNA, CDR2 YNFKEQ. CDR3 length: 16 residues. CDR3 nucleotide sequence: TGTGCCAGCAGCCAACATTTCCGACAGGGTTGGTCTGAAGCTTTCTTT. It translates to CASSQHFRQGWSEAFF.

The table lists this clonotype with a few counts. The chain links TRBV4-2 to TRBJ2-5; 7 positions match TRBD2. Trimming took 0 bases from V and 1 from J; bases not matched to a gene: 2. The CDR3 is 15 amino acids. Germline CDR1 reads LGHNA; CDR2 reads YNFKEQ. CDR3 residues: CASSQESGGQETQYF. The CDR3 bases are TGTGCCAGCAGCCAAGAGTCGGGAGGCCAAGAGACCCAGTACTTC.

The V call is TRBV20-1, the J call TRBJ1-1, with D possibly TRBD1 on 5 matching bases. Germline loops: CDR1 DFQATT, CDR2 SNEGSKA (reference sequence). The length of the CDR3 is 14 residues. Trimming stripped 1 base from V and 1 base from J, with 10 bases between. CDR3 coding DNA: TGCAGTGCTAGAGTATTACAGGAGAACACTGAAGCTTTCTTT. Encoded protein: CSARVLQENTEAFF.

This rearrangement joins TRBV2 to TRBJ1-1; no reliable D call. Trimming left V 4 bases short and J 0 bases short, with 6 bases between. CDR1 is SNHLY, CDR2 FYNNEI, per germline. The CDR3 extends over 13 amino acids. The CDR3 region is CASSVLVNTEAFF. The CDR3 region has the DNA TGTGCCAGCAGTGTATTGGTGAACACTGAAGCTTTCTTT. The full variable domain, rest sourced from reference TRBV2 and TRBJ1-1, is EPEVTQTPSHQVTQMGQEVILRCVPISNHLYFYWYRQILGQKVEFLVSFYNNEISEKSEIFDDQFSVERPDGSNFTLKIRSTKLEDSAMYFCASSVLVNTEAFFGQGTRLTVV.

This clonotype was seen ten or more times. This chain links TRBV7-9 with TRBJ2-2; possible D gene TRBD1, 5 bases. The ends were cut back, 4 bases at V and 5 bases at J, with 8 bases in the middle. From germline, CDR1 is SEHNR and CDR2 FQNEAQ (reference sequence). The CDR3 extends over 13 amino acids. In DNA, the CDR3 is TGTGCCAGCAGCTCCCCAGGGACCGGGGAGCTGTTTTTT. Residues: CASSSPGTGELFF.

This clonotype was seen repeatedly, ten times or more. The chain carries TRBV6-2 or TRBV6-3 and TRBJ1-1; 9 bases line up with TRBD1. CDR1 and CDR2 (germline): MNHEY, SVGEGT. The CDR3 has 15 amino acids. V was clipped by 7 bases and J by 5 bases; unmatched bases: 11. The CDR3 nucleotides read TGTGCCAGCATTCTACAGGGGGCACAGGGGACTGAAGCTTTCTTT. It codes for CASILQGAQGTEAFF.

The sample holds many counts of this clonotype. The V call is TRBV7-2, the J call TRBJ2-2, with 7 bases identical to TRBD1. The germline V gene encodes CDR1 SGHTA and CDR2 FQGNSA. V gave up 2 bases and J gave up 4 bases; unmatched junction bases: 7. The CDR3 length is 16 residues. CDR3 nucleotides: TGTGCCAGCAGCTTACGGCGGCAGGGGGTCACCGGGGAGCTGTTTTTT. This encodes CASSLRRQGVTGELFF.

At least ten counts were recorded for this clonotype. The chain uses TRBV6-2 or TRBV6-3 and TRBJ2-5; D is undetermined. The V end lost 2 bases, the J end lost 0 bases, and 10 bases lay between the germline ends. This CDR3 spans 15 amino acids. Germline V gene data show CDR1 as MNHEY and CDR2 as SVGEGT. CDR3 nucleotides: TGTGCCAGCAGTTACACCGAAGGAGACCAAGAGACCCAGTACTTC. Translated: CASSYTEGDQETQYF.

This clonotype showed up just a few times. The chain links TRBV7-2 to TRBJ1-5, with D unclear. Trimming shortened V by 3 bases and J by 0 bases, and 9 bases separated the two germline ends. Germline V gene sequence: CDR1 SGHTA, CDR2 FQGNSA. The CDR3 contains 15 residues. CDR3 region: CASSLLGISNQPQHF. The CDR3 DNA reads TGTGCCAGCAGCTTGTTAGGTATTAGCAATCAGCCCCAGCATTTT.

This rearrangement joins TRBV19 to TRBJ1-2; TRBD1 is a possible D gene (5 bases). Germline V gives CDR1 LNHDA, CDR2 SQIVND (reference sequence). The CDR3 covers 10 residues. V dropped 8 bases and J dropped 5 bases, with 6 bases sitting between them. CDR3 sequence: CASGGYGYTF. Written as DNA, the CDR3 is TGTGCCAGTGGGGGGTATGGCTACACCTTC.

The rearrangement links TRBV6-2 or TRBV6-3 to TRBJ2-1; 13 bases are shared with TRBD2. V gave up 6 bases and J gave up 8 bases; unmatched junction bases: 10. The CDR3 loop spans 16 amino acids. Germline assignment: CDR1 MNHEY and CDR2 SVGEGT. CDR3 nucleotide sequence: TGTGCCAGCAGCCGAGGACTAGCGGGAGCCGGGGATGAGCAGTTCTTC. Translation gives CASSRGLAGAGDEQFF.

This clonotype was observed a handful of times. CDR3 in amino acids: CASSSTRGQNTEAFF. The CDR3 nucleotides read TGTGCCAGCAGTTCCACCCGAGGGCAGAACACTGAAGCTTTCTTT. The V and J genes are TRBV28 and TRBJ1-1; unclear D gene. The germline V and J ends were trimmed by 4 bases and 1 base, with 13 bases remaining between them. CDR1 and CDR2 from the germline V gene are MDHEN and SYDVKM. The CDR3 has 15 amino acids.

In its sample, this clonotype was seen many times. The genes are TRBV12-3 or TRBV12-4 and TRBJ2-1, with 8 nucleotides matching TRBD2. J was trimmed by 5 bases and V by 6 bases; bases with no gene match: 9. This CDR3 is 15 amino acids long. The CDR3 protein is CASRKKAGEHNEQFF. As DNA, the CDR3 is TGTGCCAGCAGGAAAAAAGCGGGAGAACACAATGAGCAGTTCTTC.

In this sample, this clonotype turned up a few times. The chain recombines TRBV12-3 or TRBV12-4 with TRBJ1-5; the D is unclear. The CDR3 is 12 residues long. The V gene lost 6 bases and the J gene lost 6 bases, with 9 bases spanning the gap. CDR3 protein: CASSGILQPQHF. The CDR3 DNA sequence: TGTGCCAGCAGCGGGATACTTCAGCCCCAGCATTTT.

This chain uses TRBV19 with TRBJ2-1, with 8 nucleotides matching TRBD2. Germline CDR1 is LNHDA and CDR2 is SQIVND (reference sequence). V trimming: 5 bases; J trimming: 8 bases; junction bases outside the gene matches: 14. There are 16 residues in the CDR3. CDR3: CASSGPEREFSDEQFF. The CDR3 nucleotides read TGTGCCAGTAGTGGGCCCGAGCGGGAGTTCAGCGATGAGCAGTTCTTC. The whole variable domain, remainder taken from reference TRBV19 and TRBJ2-1, is DGGITQSPKYLFRKEGQNVTLSCEQNLNHDAMYWYRQDPGQGLRLIYYSQIVNDFQKGDIAEGYSVSREKKESFPLTVTSAQKNPTAFYLCASSGPEREFSDEQFFGPGTRLTVL.

This clonotype occurred a few times. The chain combines TRBV2 with TRBJ2-5; 7 bases are a match to TRBD1. V trimming: 6 bases; J trimming: 4 bases; junction bases outside the gene matches: 11. Germline V gives CDR1 SNHLY, CDR2 FYNNEI. The CDR3 has 15 amino acids. The CDR3 sequence: CASRERQGSSETQYF. CDR3 nucleotides: TGTGCCAGCAGGGAGAGACAGGGATCATCAGAGACCCAGTACTTC.

This clonotype was seen a handful of times. The J gene is TRBJ2-7, the V gene TRBV20-1, with TRBD2 matching 9 bases. The CDR3 has 14 amino acids. With V trimmed by 2 bases and J by 4 bases, 6 bases remained unmatched. The germline V gene encodes CDR1 DFQATT and CDR2 SNEGSKA (reference sequence). The CDR3 is CSARIAGAGYEQYF. CDR3 in DNA: TGCAGTGCTAGAATAGCGGGAGCTGGGTACGAGCAGTACTTC.

As regards this clonotype: A clone one base away is much larger, so this may be a read error. The V call is TRBV12-3 or TRBV12-4, the J call TRBJ1-6; D perhaps matches TRBD1 (5 bases). The CDR3 is made up of 19 amino acids. The V end was cut by 6 bases, the J end by 0 bases, with 21 bases between. DNA of the CDR3: TGTGCCAGCAGACCTTCCATCGGGACGGCGAGCTCCTATAATTCACCCCTCCACTTT. Its translation is CASRPSIGTASSYNSPLHF.